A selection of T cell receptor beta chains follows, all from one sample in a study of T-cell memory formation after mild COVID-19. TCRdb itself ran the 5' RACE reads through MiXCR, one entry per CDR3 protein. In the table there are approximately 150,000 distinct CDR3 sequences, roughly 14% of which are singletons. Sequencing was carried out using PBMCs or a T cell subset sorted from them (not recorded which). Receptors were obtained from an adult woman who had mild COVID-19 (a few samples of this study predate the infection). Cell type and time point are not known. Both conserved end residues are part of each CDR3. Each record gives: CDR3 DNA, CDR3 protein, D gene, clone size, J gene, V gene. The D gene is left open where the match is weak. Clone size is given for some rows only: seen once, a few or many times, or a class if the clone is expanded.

CDR3 DNA: TGTGCCTACAAGCAGCTTTCGGAAGCTTTCTTT; CDR3 protein: CAYKQLSEAFF; D gene: -; clone size: few; J gene: TRBJ1-1; V gene: TRBV2
CDR3 DNA: TGTGCCAGCAGCACGACTAGCGGGAGGGCGCATGAGCAGTTCTTC; CDR3 protein: CASSTTSGRAHEQFF; D gene: TRBD2; clone size: -; J gene: TRBJ2-1; V gene: TRBV7-9
CDR3 DNA: TGTGCCAGCAGCTTAATGAACACTGAAGCTTTCTTT; CDR3 protein: CASSLMNTEAFF; D gene: -; clone size: -; J gene: TRBJ1-1; V gene: TRBV7-9
CDR3 DNA: TGCGCCAGCAGCTTCCAGGGGGGAGCAGATACGCAGTATTTT; CDR3 protein: CASSFQGGADTQYF; D gene: -; clone size: -; J gene: TRBJ2-3; V gene: TRBV5-1
CDR3 DNA: TGCAGTGCTAGAGATCTCCGACAGGGGAACACCGGGGAGCTGTTTTTT; CDR3 protein: CSARDLRQGNTGELFF; D gene: TRBD1; clone size: -; J gene: TRBJ2-2; V gene: TRBV20-1
CDR3 DNA: TGTGCCAGCAGCCAACCCTCAGATGTACAGGGTGAAGCTTTCTTT; CDR3 protein: CASSQPSDVQGEAFF; D gene: -; clone size: few; J gene: TRBJ1-1; V gene: TRBV9
CDR3 DNA: TGTGCCAGCAGTCAGGGGGCCGCCTACGAGCAGTACTTC; CDR3 protein: CASSQGAAYEQYF; D gene: TRBD1; clone size: few; J gene: TRBJ2-7; V gene: TRBV6-5
CDR3 DNA: TGTGCCAGCAGTTTAGGGACAGGGGCCGGTAGCACCCGATTAAGGCACGAGCAGTACTTC; CDR3 protein: CASSLGTGAGSTRLRHEQYF; D gene: TRBD1; clone size: -; J gene: TRBJ2-7; V gene: TRBV12-3/TRBV12-4
CDR3 DNA: TGTGCCAGCAGCGAGACTAGCGGGGACATCGAGCAGTACTTC; CDR3 protein: CASSETSGDIEQYF; D gene: TRBD2; clone size: -; J gene: TRBJ2-7; V gene: TRBV9
CDR3 DNA: TGCGCCAGCAGCTTGGACGGCCTAGGGTACGAGCAGTACTTC; CDR3 protein: CASSLDGLGYEQYF; D gene: -; clone size: -; J gene: TRBJ2-7; V gene: TRBV5-1
CDR3 DNA: TGTGCCAGCTCAACGGGACAGCTCTCTGGGGCCAACGTCCTGACTTTC; CDR3 protein: CASSTGQLSGANVLTF; D gene: TRBD1; clone size: -; J gene: TRBJ2-6; V gene: TRBV18
CDR3 DNA: TGTGCCAGCAGCCAAGTTCGATGGGATCGAGAGACCCAGTACTTC; CDR3 protein: CASSQVRWDRETQYF; D gene: -; clone size: -; J gene: TRBJ2-5; V gene: TRBV3-1
CDR3 DNA: TGTGCCAGCAGCGTACCCCGGACTAGCGGCTCTGGGGCCAACGTCCTGACTTTC; CDR3 protein: CASSVPRTSGSGANVLTF; D gene: TRBD2; clone size: few; J gene: TRBJ2-6; V gene: TRBV9
CDR3 DNA: TGTGCCAGCAGCGTAGCGACGGGGGGCCTCTACGAGCAGTACTTC; CDR3 protein: CASSVATGGLYEQYF; D gene: -; clone size: -; J gene: TRBJ2-7; V gene: TRBV9
CDR3 DNA: TGTGCCAGCAGCGCCCGGACTAGCGGGGCCTACAATGAGCAGTTCTTC; CDR3 protein: CASSARTSGAYNEQFF; D gene: TRBD2; clone size: -; J gene: TRBJ2-1; V gene: TRBV7-8
CDR3 DNA: TGTGCCAGCTCACCATTACAGGCCCTTGAGGGTGAAGCTTTCTTT; CDR3 protein: CASSPLQALEGEAFF; D gene: -; clone size: few; J gene: TRBJ1-1; V gene: TRBV18
CDR3 DNA: TGTGCCAGCAGCTTAGCGATAAGTAGGGTCACTGAAGCTTTCTTT; CDR3 protein: CASSLAISRVTEAFF; D gene: -; clone size: -; J gene: TRBJ1-1; V gene: TRBV7-8
CDR3 DNA: TGTGCCAGCAGTCCCGGGGACTTACGCTACGAGCAGTACTTC; CDR3 protein: CASSPGDLRYEQYF; D gene: -; clone size: -; J gene: TRBJ2-7; V gene: TRBV12-3/TRBV12-4
CDR3 DNA: TGTGCCATAAAGGGGGATCTTGGGGCTGGGGCCAACGTCCTGACTTTC; CDR3 protein: CAIKGDLGAGANVLTF; D gene: -; clone size: many; J gene: TRBJ2-6; V gene: TRBV10-3
CDR3 DNA: TGTGCCAGCAGCTTAAGCGGGACAGACAACTACGAGCAGTACTTC; CDR3 protein: CASSLSGTDNYEQYF; D gene: -; clone size: -; J gene: TRBJ2-7; V gene: TRBV7-3
CDR3 DNA: TGTGCCAGCAGGGGGCAGGACACTGAAGCTTTCTTT; CDR3 protein: CASRGQDTEAFF; D gene: -; clone size: -; J gene: TRBJ1-1; V gene: TRBV3-1
CDR3 DNA: TGTGCCAGCAGCCTCGAGTCCGCGCTCTCCTACGAGCAGTACTTC; CDR3 protein: CASSLESALSYEQYF; D gene: -; clone size: few; J gene: TRBJ2-7; V gene: TRBV7-8
CDR3 DNA: TGTGCCAGCAGCTATTTGACAGGGACATCCTACGAGCAGTACTTC; CDR3 protein: CASSYLTGTSYEQYF; D gene: TRBD1; clone size: many; J gene: TRBJ2-7; V gene: TRBV7-8
CDR3 DNA: TGTGCCAGCAGCGTAATCGTAGGCACTGAAGCTTTCTTT; CDR3 protein: CASSVIVGTEAFF; D gene: -; clone size: -; J gene: TRBJ1-1; V gene: TRBV9